This T cell receptor (beta chain) was sequenced for a study of blood T cell repertoires in COVID-19. Study context: From T cells, B-cell-depleted T cells, or PBMCs came the material, which was cDNA or gDNA.

Participants were placed into cohorts based on the clinical history they reported. Within the 2 weeks before study entry, each person in the exposed group met a COVID-19 case. In the original workflow: Nucleated cell number was recorded as an estimate derived from reference gene primer amplification. Sequenced by immunoSEQ multiplex PCR; TCRdb stores in-frame clones only, minus some. V, J and clone size were drawn from that table, and D and trimming were deduced from the DNA. The sample lists 300,000 to 400,000 clones; 85% were seen once. The specimen was PBMCs or T cells enriched from blood (not recorded which). The sequence derives from a woman in her 30s who had been exposed to COVID-19.

The CDR3 DNA is TGTGCCAGCAGCTTAGGACTAGGGGTTGTCCATGAGCAGTTCTTC. Residues: CASSLGLGVVHEQFF. This sequence joins TRBV11-1 and TRBJ2-1, with D perhaps TRBD2 (6 bases). Between the trimmed V and J ends, which lost 1 base and 8 bases, there was a span of 15 bases. Germline CDR1 and CDR2: SGHAT and FQDESV (reference sequence). The CDR3 covers 15 residues.